This T cell receptor (beta chain) comes out of a study of blood T cell repertoires in COVID-19. About the study: T cells, B-cell-depleted T cells, or PBMCs supplied cDNA or gDNA.

The method was immunoSEQ multiplex PCR; TCRdb's version includes in-frame clones alone and lacks a portion of them. The sample contains approximately 150,000 clones, approximately 80% of which appear only once. Germline CDR1 reads MNHEY; CDR2 reads SMNVEV (reference sequence). Unmatched junction bases numbered 4, after V lost 0 bases and J lost 9 bases. This CDR3 has 14 residues. This receptor was identified in a man between 70 and 80 years old who had been exposed to COVID-19. Sample: PBMCs or T cells enriched from blood (not recorded which). The rearrangement links TRBV27 to TRBJ1-2; 10 bases match TRBD1. The CDR3 sequence is CASSLSGDRGSYTF. Here the CDR3 DNA reads TGTGCCAGCAGTTTATCAGGGGACAGGGGTAGCTACACCTTC.